Shown below are 12 T cell receptor beta chains from a single sample sequenced in a study of CD8+ T cells in alopecia areata. The authors extracted RNA and reverse transcribed it into cDNA as the sequencing template. The protocol was immunoSEQ multiplex PCR, while the TCRdb copy is restricted to in-frame clones and leaves out a portion. Of some 170,000 clones in the sample, roughly 70% were seen once. The input for sequencing was CD8+ T cells sorted from blood, taken at week 0. These receptors originate from a human donor with alopecia areata.

This clone was recorded a few times. The junction departs from the called germline gene at one end, perhaps through a read error. V usage is TRBV30 and J usage is TRBJ1-1; TRBD1 is a possible D gene (5 bases). The CDR3 extends over 14 amino acids. The V gene's germline CDR1 is GTSNPN and CDR2 SVGIG (reference sequence). The CDR3 region is CAWSRGTLKTEAFF. DNA of the CDR3: TGTGCCTGGAGTCGTGGGACTCTGAAAACTGAAGCTTTCTTT.

The genes are TRBV5-1 and TRBJ1-3; unclear D gene. From germline, CDR1 is SGHRS and CDR2 YFSETQ. V lost 4 bases and J 2 bases, leaving 16 bases between the germline ends. The CDR3 runs to 16 residues. This chain's CDR3 is CASSTGPPGTGNTIYF. Written as DNA, the CDR3 is TGCGCCAGCAGCACCGGACCCCCTGGGACTGGAAACACCATATATTTT.

The chain recombines TRBV29-1 with TRBJ1-2, with D hard to call. The length of the CDR3 is 14 residues. Germline CDR1 is SQVTM and CDR2 is ANQGSEA. Trimming left V 0 bases short and J 3 bases short, with 11 bases between. The chain's CDR3 is CSVEEQNVHYGYTF. The CDR3 DNA sequence: TGCAGCGTTGAAGAGCAGAACGTACACTATGGCTACACCTTC. Looking up the rest from reference TRBV29-1 and TRBJ1-2 gives the full variable domain: SAVISQKPSRDICQRGTSLTIQCQVDSQVTMMFWYRQQPGQSLTLIATANQGSEATYESGFVIDKFPISRPNLTFSTLTVSNMSPEDSSIYLCSVEEQNVHYGYTFGSGTRLTVV.

The chain has TRBV18 and TRBJ1-5, with 7 bases matching TRBD1. The V gene's germline CDR1 is KGHSH and CDR2 LQKENI. This CDR3 region has 16 residues. The junction had 8 bases not matched to a gene; V was cut back by 3 bases and J by 3 bases. The CDR3: CASSPTGAEHNQPQHF. In DNA, the CDR3 is TGTGCCAGCTCACCCACAGGGGCGGAACACAATCAGCCCCAGCATTTT. Full variable domain (outside the CDR3, taken from reference TRBV18 and TRBJ1-5): NAGVMQNPRHLVRRRGQEARLRCSPMKGHSHVYWYRQLPEEGLKFMVYLQKENIIDESGMPKERFSAEFPKEGPSILRIQQVVRGDSAAYFCASSPTGAEHNQPQHFGDGTRLSIL.

A word on this clone: The germline gene is not matched at one end of the junction; a read error may be the cause. This sequence joins TRBV7-7 and TRBJ2-5; no firm D call. Germline loops: CDR1 SSHAT, CDR2 FNYEAQ (reference sequence). The length of the CDR3 is 13 residues. The CDR3 spells CASSFMSQETQYF. DNA of the CDR3: TGTGCTAGCAGCTTCATGTCCCAAGAGACCCAGTACTTC. Full variable domain (missing parts from reference TRBV7-7 and TRBJ2-5): GAGVSQSPRYKVTKRGQDVTLRCDPISSHATLYWYQQALGQGPEFLTYFNYEAQPDKSGLPSDRFSAERPEGSISTLTIQRTEQRDSAMYRCASSFMSQETQYFGPGTRLLVL.

This chain uses TRBV4-2 with TRBJ2-3; TRBD2 matches 9 bases. Germline V gives CDR1 LGHNA, CDR2 YNFKEQ. This CDR3 is built from 16 residues. V trimming: 3 bases; J trimming: 3 bases; junction bases outside the gene matches: 7. The DNA of the CDR3 is TGTGCCAGCAGCCACCCGCCCAGCGGGGGGACAGATACGCAGTATTTT. Residues: CASSHPPSGGTDTQYF.

V and J are TRBV30 and TRBJ2-3; the D gene could be TRBD1 or TRBD2 (5 bases each). CDR1 GTSNPN and CDR2 SVGIG come from the germline V gene (reference sequence). This CDR3 comprises 15 residues. Trimming took off 1 base at V and 2 bases at J, with 13 bases between the two ends. CDR3 nucleotides: TGTGCCTGGAGTGGAGGGGCTGGAATCACAGATACGCAGTATTTT. Its protein product is CAWSGGAGITDTQYF.

V gene TRBV14 combines with J gene TRBJ2-2; possibly TRBD1 for D (5 bases). CDR3 size: 15 residues. V was pared by 3 bases and J by 0 bases, with 8 bases between. CDR1 is SGHDN, CDR2 FVKESK, per germline. The chain's CDR3 is CASSHRVSNTGELFF. Here the CDR3 DNA reads TGTGCCAGCAGCCACAGGGTATCGAACACCGGGGAGCTGTTTTTT.

The table lists this clone with a few counts. The rearrangement joins TRBV29-1 to TRBJ2-5, with a possible D match to TRBD2 (6 bases). Germline V gives CDR1 SQVTM, CDR2 ANQGSEA. The V gene lost 5 bases and the J gene lost 5 bases, with 18 bases spanning the gap. The CDR3 is 14 residues long. CDR3: CSVTPPTSLETQYF. CDR3 DNA sequence: TGCAGCGTTACCCCCCCCACTAGCTTGGAGACCCAGTACTTC. Full variable domain (missing parts from reference TRBV29-1 and TRBJ2-5): SAVISQKPSRDICQRGTSLTIQCQVDSQVTMMFWYRQQPGQSLTLIATANQGSEATYESGFVIDKFPISRPNLTFSTLTVSNMSPEDSSIYLCSVTPPTSLETQYFGPGTRLLVL.

This clone showed up just a few times. This chain uses TRBV5-1 with TRBJ1-1; a weak D match, TRBD1 (6 bases). From germline, CDR1 is SGHRS and CDR2 YFSETQ. There are 14 residues in the CDR3. Trimming pared 2 bases from V and 5 bases from J, leaving 13 bases between. CDR3 DNA sequence: TGCGCCAGCAGCTTAGAGGGGGGATGGACTGAAGCTTTCTTT. This encodes CASSLEGGWTEAFF.

The V call is TRBV19, the J call TRBJ2-3; 8 positions match TRBD1. Germline CDR1 reads LNHDA; CDR2 reads SQIVND (reference sequence). The CDR3 covers 14 residues. Losses at the gene ends were 8 bases for V and 0 bases for J; bases not matched to a gene: 4. CDR3 DNA: TGTGCCAGTGAACACAGGGGGAGCACAGATACGCAGTATTTT. Translated, it gives CASEHRGSTDTQYF.

The gene calls are TRBV30 and TRBJ2-3; possibly TRBD1 for D (6 bases). Germline V gene sequence: CDR1 GTSNPN, CDR2 SVGIG (reference sequence). The CDR3 loop spans 14 amino acids. V was trimmed by 5 bases and J by 1 base, leaving 13 bases between them. The CDR3, as DNA: TGTGCCTGGGGGACACTGCGGGGCACAGATACGCAGTATTTT. Translated: CAWGTLRGTDTQYF.